The 18 T cell receptor beta chains below come from one sample, sequenced in a study of blood T cell repertoires in COVID-19. Produced via immunoSEQ multiplex PCR; TCRdb's table is partial and in-frame only. The sample shows some 180,000 clones, more than 70% of them seen only once. Sequenced sample: PBMCs or T cells enriched from blood (not recorded which). The origin of the receptors is a man between 35 and 55 years old who had recovered from COVID-19.

The V and J genes are TRBV28 and TRBJ2-1; tentatively, D is TRBD2 (6 bases). V lost 5 bases, J lost 8 bases, and 16 bases lay in between. Per the germline V gene, CDR1 is MDHEN and CDR2 is SYDVKM. CDR3 length: 14 residues. CDR3 sequence: CASSPTRTLHEQFF. The CDR3 DNA sequence: TGTGCCAGCAGTCCGACTAGAACGTTACATGAGCAGTTCTTC.

The chain combines TRBV29-1 with TRBJ1-3; TRBD1 matches at 7 bases. The germline CDR1 and CDR2 sequences are SQVTM and ANQGSEA. CDR3 length: 13 residues. Germline trimming cut 5 bases from V and 4 bases from J; bases unmatched to any gene: 5. The DNA of the CDR3 is TGCAGCGTTACAGGGGAGTCGGGAAACACCATATATTTT. Amino acids: CSVTGESGNTIYF.

This clone was counted a single time. V usage is TRBV13 and J usage is TRBJ1-2; 12 bases are a match to TRBD1. The CDR3 length is 16 residues. Germline assignment: CDR1 PRHDT and CDR2 FYEKMQ (reference sequence). V was pared by 5 bases and J by 8 bases, with 12 bases of the junction left unmatched. DNA of the CDR3: TGTGCCAGCAGCCCATCGGACCGGGACAGGGGGCTCGGCTACACCTTC. Encoded protein: CASSPSDRDRGLGYTF. The full variable domain, rest sourced from reference TRBV13 and TRBJ1-2, is AAGVIQSPRHLIKEKRETATLKCYPIPRHDTVYWYQQGPGQDPQFLISFYEKMQSDKGSIPDRFSAQQFSDYHSELNMSSLELGDSALYFCASSPSDRDRGLGYTFGSGTRLTVV.

V usage is TRBV6-5 and J usage is TRBJ2-1; 8 bases are shared with TRBD1. The CDR3 length is 14 residues. The ends lost 10 bases at V and 5 bases at J; junction bases unmatched: 10. In germline, CDR1 is MNHEY, CDR2 SVGAGI. The CDR3 reads CATLDRAINNEQFF. The CDR3 nucleotides are TGTGCCACCTTGGACAGGGCTATAAACAATGAGCAGTTCTTC.

The chain employs TRBV18 and TRBJ2-2; weak D call: TRBD2 (5 bases). The germline V gene has CDR1 KGHSH and CDR2 LQKENI. This CDR3 is 15 amino acids long. V was cut by 3 bases and J by 5 bases, with 13 bases left in between. CDR3 DNA: TGTGCCAGCTCACCTTTGGAGGCGGTGACCGGGGAGCTGTTTTTT. This sequence encodes CASSPLEAVTGELFF.

As to this clone: Within the sample, other DNA sequences also encode this same CDR3. The J gene is TRBJ1-1, the V gene TRBV12-3 or TRBV12-4, with no clear D. CDR3 length equals 13 residues. V lost 2 bases to trimming and J lost 0 bases, with 4 bases between them. CDR3 protein: CASSLSVNTEAFF. The CDR3 DNA follows: TGTGCCAGCAGTTTATCAGTGAACACTGAAGCTTTCTTT.

CDR3 DNA: TGTGCCAGCAGCAATCTAGACGGGGTGAGGGACAGGGAAAAGACTGAAGCTTTCTTT. This sequence encodes CASSNLDGVRDREKTEAFF. The chain has TRBV21-1 and TRBJ1-1; the table's D call, TRBD1, has no DNA check behind it. TRBV21-1 is a pseudogene locus. The CDR3 sequence is 19 residues long.

The rearrangement links TRBV6-7 to TRBJ2-5; D is undetermined. TRBV6-7 is an ORF, with its function uncertain. The germline V and J ends were trimmed by 5 bases and 3 bases, with 10 bases remaining between them. The CDR3 runs to 13 residues. The CDR3, as DNA: TGTGCCAGCAGTCCGCCCGAGGAAGAGACCCAGTACTTC. Residues: CASSPPEEETQYF.

The V call is TRBV10-3, the J call TRBJ1-5, with TRBD1 matching over 7 bases. The V and J ends lost 11 bases and 3 bases, in that order; junction bases with no gene match: 7. The CDR3 runs 13 residues. Germline CDR1 reads ENHRY; CDR2 reads SYGVKD. CDR3 in DNA: TGTGCCGCAACAGGGGATACCAATCAGCCCCAGCATTTT. Amino acids: CAATGDTNQPQHF.

This clone was detected a few times. This chain connects TRBV7-2 to TRBJ1-1, with 8 bases fitting TRBD1. The CDR3 is 14 residues long. Looked up from germline, CDR1 is SGHTA and CDR2 is FQGNSA. Trimming cost V 9 bases and J 5 bases; bases outside gene matches: 11. CDR3 sequence (DNA): TGTGCCAGTGGGCAGGGGGCGCCTTGGACTGAAGCTTTCTTT. Translated: CASGQGAPWTEAFF.

This chain uses TRBV7-9 with TRBJ2-1; 10 nucleotides line up with TRBD2. Germline V gene lookup returns CDR1 SEHNR and CDR2 FQNEAQ (reference sequence). This CDR3 is built from 17 residues. V shed 0 bases, J shed 8 bases, and the junction held 10 bases outside the gene matches. The CDR3 protein is CASSLAPASGRADEQFF. CDR3 nucleotide sequence: TGTGCCAGCAGCTTAGCGCCGGCTAGCGGGAGAGCGGATGAGCAGTTCTTC.

This clone came up a few times. The V gene is TRBV6-5, the J gene TRBJ2-7; 7 bases are shared with TRBD2. The CDR3 sequence is 13 residues long. Germline V gene sequence: CDR1 MNHEY, CDR2 SVGAGI. V dropped 8 bases and J dropped 3; count of bases not matched to a gene: 7. CDR3: CASRRGVDYEQYF. The CDR3 coding sequence is TGTGCCAGCCGACGGGGGGTGGACTACGAGCAGTACTTC.

V is TRBV11-2 and J is TRBJ2-5, with D perhaps matching TRBD1 (7 bases). The CDR3 contains 15 residues. Germline-derived CDR1 and CDR2 are SGHAT and FQNNGV. V dropped 4 bases and J dropped 3 bases, with 15 bases sitting between them. CDR3: CASSSREGQEETQYF. The CDR3 DNA sequence: TGTGCCAGCAGCTCGCGGGAAGGACAGGAAGAGACCCAGTACTTC. The full variable domain, its missing parts supplied by reference TRBV11-2 and TRBJ2-5, is EAGVAQSPRYKIIEKRQSVAFWCNPISGHATLYWYQQILGQGPKLLIQFQNNGVVDDSQLPKDRFSAERLKGVDSTLKIQPAKLEDSAVYLCASSSREGQEETQYFGPGTRLLVL.

The chain links TRBV7-9 to TRBJ1-2, with 11 nucleotides matching TRBD1. The CDR3 has 14 amino acids. V dropped 5 bases and J dropped 8; count of bases not matched to a gene: 7. Germline CDR1 SEHNR, CDR2 FQNEAQ (reference sequence). CDR3 bases: TGTGCCAGCAGCCTAGGACAGGGGGCTTACGGCTACACCTTC. It is translated as CASSLGQGAYGYTF.

J is TRBJ1-1 and V is TRBV7-8; D unresolved. The CDR3 spans 15 residues. Germline CDR1 reads SGHVS; CDR2 reads FQNEAQ. With 3 bases removed from V and 5 bases from J, the gap between germline ends came to 16 bases. For the CDR3, the DNA is TGTGCCAGCAGCTTCGGGAATCAAATTGGGACTGAAGCTTTCTTT. It is translated as CASSFGNQIGTEAFF.

This rearrangement joins TRBV2 to TRBJ1-2; D may be TRBD1 (6 bases). There are 13 residues in the CDR3. Trimming pared 6 bases from V and 6 bases from J, leaving 14 bases between. Germline-derived CDR1 and CDR2 are SNHLY and FYNNEI. The DNA for the CDR3 is TGTGCCAGCAGACGCAAGGGGGAGAATGGCTACACCTTC. The encoded protein is CASRRKGENGYTF.

The chain is built from TRBV30 and TRBJ1-2; 7 bases are shared with TRBD1. The V and J ends lost 2 bases and 6 bases, in that order; junction bases with no gene match: 6. Per germline, CDR1 GTSNPN and CDR2 SVGIG (reference sequence). CDR3 length: 13 residues. In DNA, the CDR3 is TGTGCCTGGAGTACCCTACAGGGGAATGGCTACACCTTC. Amino acid sequence: CAWSTLQGNGYTF.

The gene calls are TRBV28 and TRBJ2-4; 8 bases are a match to TRBD1. The junction had 3 bases not matched to a gene; V was cut back by 8 bases and J by 0 bases. CDR1 and CDR2 from the germline V gene are MDHEN and SYDVKM. This CDR3 comprises 14 residues. CDR3: CASAGTGAKNIQYF. CDR3 in DNA: TGTGCCAGCGCCGGGACAGGAGCCAAAAACATTCAGTACTTC. The full variable domain, its missing parts supplied by reference TRBV28 and TRBJ2-4, is DVKVTQSSRYLVKRTGEKVFLECVQDMDHENMFWYRQDPGLGLRLIYFSYDVKMKEKGDIPEGYSVSREKKERFSLILESASTNQTSMYLCASAGTGAKNIQYFGAGTRLSVL.